The 3 T cell receptor beta chains below were found in one sample sequenced in a study of cytomegalovirus exposure and HLA in healthy donors. Use of 60 Vbeta and 13 Jbeta primers characterized the PCR. Sequencing used immunoSEQ multiplex PCR; TCRdb keeps in-frame clones, though not all of them. The table includes over 200,000 clones, around 80% detected once. Sample: PBMCs. The receptors shown here come from a woman in her fifties or sixties in good health and CMV-seropositive.

The chain combines TRBV27 with TRBJ2-7; perhaps TRBD1 as D (7 bases). The germline CDR1 and CDR2 sequences are MNHEY and SMNVEV (reference sequence). V was cut by 10 bases and J by 1 base, with 29 bases left in between. The CDR3 sequence is 18 residues long. CDR3 loop: CATTWQTPRRGLSYEQYF. CDR3 in DNA: TGTGCCACCACCTGGCAAACCCCAAGGAGGGGGCTGTCCTACGAGCAGTACTTC.

The chain joins TRBV5-4 to TRBJ2-3, with D maybe TRBD2 (5 bases). This CDR3 is 16 amino acids long. V lost 5 bases to trimming and J lost 0 bases, with 16 bases between them. Germline CDR1 is SGHNT and CDR2 is YYREEE (reference sequence). CDR3 amino acids: CASRRDAASSTDTQYF. The CDR3 coding sequence is TGTGCCAGCAGACGGGATGCGGCCTCTAGCACAGATACGCAGTATTTT.

CDR3 sequence: CASGGANTDTQYF. CDR3 nucleotides: TGTGCCAGCGGGGGGGCGAACACAGATACGCAGTATTTT. The rearrangement uses TRBV13 and TRBJ2-3, with D possibly TRBD2 on 7 matching bases. The CDR3 spans 13 residues. Germline values: CDR1 PRHDT, CDR2 FYEKMQ (reference sequence). V shed 8 bases and J shed 2 bases, with 11 bases lying between them. The variable domain in full, with the rest retrieved from reference TRBV13 and TRBJ2-3, is AAGVIQSPRHLIKEKRETATLKCYPIPRHDTVYWYQQGPGQDPQFLISFYEKMQSDKGSIPDRFSAQQFSDYHSELNMSSLELGDSALYFCASGGANTDTQYFGPGTRLTVL.